This record covers a single T cell receptor beta chain. Antigen specificity is unknown. V was clipped by 7 bases and J by 6 bases, with 18 bases between them. The length of the CDR3 is 14 residues. Germline-derived CDR1 and CDR2 are GTSNPN and SVGIG (reference sequence). The primer mix had 60 Vbeta and 13 Jbeta primers. The assay was immunoSEQ multiplex PCR, and TCRdb's table has in-frame clones only and misses some. This table has about 130,000 clones, approximately 80% appearing once. The sample originates from a study of cytomegalovirus exposure and HLA in healthy donors. Study outcomes and limitations: In a later analysis, parvovirus B19, influenza, CMV and Epstein-Barr virus appeared linked to several top co-occurrence clusters. Prior analysis indicated that the majority of TCR beta V segments exhibited productivity approximately 87% or approximately 30% of the time. In a later analysis, TCR beta V- and J-gene trimming was associated with a missense DCLRE1C variant.

The chain has TRBV30 and TRBJ1-4; no clear D gene. This TCR was sampled from a woman in her late teens or twenties in good health and CMV-seropositive. The sequenced material came from PBMCs. CDR3 DNA sequence: TGTGCCTCGGACCTGTGGACTGGGGATGAAAAACTGTTTTTT. Translating it yields CASDLWTGDEKLFF. Filled out from reference TRBV30 and TRBJ1-4, the complete variable domain reads SQTIHQWPATLVQPVGSPLSLECTVEGTSNPNLYWYRQAAGRGLQLLFYSVGIGQISSEVPQNLSASRPQDRQFILSSKKLLLSDSGFYLCASDLWTGDEKLFFGSGTQLSVL.